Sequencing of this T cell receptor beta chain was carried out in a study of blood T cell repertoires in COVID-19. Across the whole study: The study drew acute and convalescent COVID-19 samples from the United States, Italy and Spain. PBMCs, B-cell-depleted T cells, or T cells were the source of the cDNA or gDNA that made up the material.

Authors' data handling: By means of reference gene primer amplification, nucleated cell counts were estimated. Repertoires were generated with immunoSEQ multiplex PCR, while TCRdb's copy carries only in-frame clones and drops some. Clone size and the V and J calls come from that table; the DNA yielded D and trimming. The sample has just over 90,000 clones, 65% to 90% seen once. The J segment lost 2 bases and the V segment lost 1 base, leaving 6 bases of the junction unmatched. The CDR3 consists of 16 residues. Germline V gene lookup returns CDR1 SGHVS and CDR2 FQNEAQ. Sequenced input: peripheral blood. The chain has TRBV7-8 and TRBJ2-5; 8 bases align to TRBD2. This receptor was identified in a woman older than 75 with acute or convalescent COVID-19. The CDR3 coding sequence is TGTGCCAGCAGCTTAGACAGGGCGGGGGGACAAGAGACCCAGTACTTC. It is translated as CASSLDRAGGQETQYF.